This T cell receptor (beta chain) was documented in a study of beta chain features in type 1 diabetes (dated by TCRdb to the late 2010s). A note on the overall study: Mean age, gender distribution, total cell number and subset yield did not differ between patients and healthy donors. A total of roughly 99 million sorted cells were examined across all samples, and the number of cells per subset was strongly correlated with RNA yield. In the study, TCRB repertoires of sorted circulating CD4+ T cell subsets from recently diagnosed type 1 diabetes patients were compared with those of matched healthy donors. Whereas all 30 or so donors provided naive and central memory subsets, regulatory and stem cell-like memory subsets were isolated from just 8 patients and about 8 healthy donors.

Concerning this clone itself: No cognate antigen has been identified for it. Qualities for individual bases were not recorded, and no much larger clone is one base off.

Study-level results and caveats: Because the HLA sub-analyses included only small numbers of individuals, any influence of HLA type on TCRB rearrangement was left unresolved. Naive, central memory and regulatory TCRB repertoires appeared to be more alike among patients than among healthy donors. Shorter templates might have been favored by PCR, but patient and control samples were amplified and corrected together, so both groups would have been affected equally by any skew. Patients with type 1 diabetes made fewer insertions and deleted more nucleotides at VDJ recombination sites, implying thymic rearrangement abnormalities. A moderate but significant shortening of TCRB CDR3 length was observed in type 1 diabetes patients in all four CD4+ subsets. Because cDNA rather than genomic DNA was sequenced, highly expressing activated cells could have been over-represented, although no difference in activation and CD3 levels was found between groups.

Cut back by 1 base and 1 base, the V and J ends lie 8 bases apart. From the germline V gene, CDR1 is SGHAT and CDR2 is FQNNGV. Its CDR3 holds 15 amino acids, cysteine through phenylalanine. Only the CDR3 DNA stays, 45 bases, in frame from base 1. Each donor gave one peripheral blood draw, around 0.12 L on average, collected into heparinised tubes. A BD FACSAria II and a panel including CD45RO, CCR7, CD25, CD127, CD95 and CD27 were used to sort naive, central memory, regulatory and stem cell-like memory CD4+ T cells. A purity above 98% was achieved for all sorted populations. PBMCs were separated immediately by Lymphoprep density gradient centrifugation and were stained directly, without being cultured. Samples were stained and sorted in pairs, with one healthy donor and one patient per experiment, so that batch effects were minimized. The entire isolated RNA was reverse transcribed using the High Capacity cDNA Reverse Transcription Kit, and thus expressed TCRB transcripts were sequenced. Deep immunoSEQ sequencing was applied to naive, central memory and regulatory T cell samples, giving an average of roughly 3.5 million total reads per sample. Sorted cells were lysed in RLT buffer, and RNA was extracted using DNase-treated RNeasy Micro or Mini kits according to cell number. Each cell subset was processed on its own to prevent cross-contamination, while patient and healthy donor samples were processed together. Using the immunoSEQ multiplex PCR, TCRB sequences were amplified from cDNA into 87-bp fragments spanning the CDR3 region. Sequencing of the amplicons was done on the Illumina HiSeq platform. In the source study's methods: PCR bias was computationally corrected using synthetic template baselines, reads within Hamming distance 2 were collapsed, and singletons that could not be merged were discarded. Reads were aligned against IMGT so that V, D and J genes, CDR3 length and insertions or deletions at six rearrangement sites could be assigned. Clonotype counts were normalized to sorted cell number within each subset before computing true diversity and Gini coefficients with the tcR R package. Repertoire sharing was quantified using the overlap coefficient calculated on TCRB nucleotide sequences. As a proxy for the pre-selection repertoire, out-of-frame TCRB sequences from naive cells were analyzed. Drawn from immuneACCESS, this table holds only the in-frame rearrangements with V and J called that TCRdb kept. Clones are partly lost; checked studies trace under half to an unresolved V gene and leave the rest unexplained. V and J calls and clone size come straight from that table; D and trimming were deduced from the DNA. This sample lists about 350,000 clones; around a fifth were detected once. About 0.044% of the sample rests with the top ten.

The clonotype was recovered from a woman under 30 in good health. This receptor chain uses TRBV11-2 and TRBJ2-1, and TRBD1 may be the D gene, going by 6 matching bases. Sample: naive CD4+ T cells from blood. The sample's cell subset or site label, in plain terms: true naive CD4+ T cells. The DNA reads as follows: TGTGCCAGCAGCTTAGGGCAGGGGTCCTACAATGAGCAGTTCTTC. This is translated as CASSLGQGSYNEQFF.